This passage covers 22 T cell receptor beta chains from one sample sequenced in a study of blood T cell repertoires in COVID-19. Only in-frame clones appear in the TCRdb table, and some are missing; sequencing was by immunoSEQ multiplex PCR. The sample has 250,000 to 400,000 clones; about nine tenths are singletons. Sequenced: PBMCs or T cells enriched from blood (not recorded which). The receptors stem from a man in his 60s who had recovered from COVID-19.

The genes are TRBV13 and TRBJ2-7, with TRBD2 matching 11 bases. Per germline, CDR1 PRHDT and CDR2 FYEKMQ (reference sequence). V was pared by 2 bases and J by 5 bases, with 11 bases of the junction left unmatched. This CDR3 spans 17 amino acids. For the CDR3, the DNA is TGTGCCAGCAGCTTATCACTAGCGGGAGAGGCCTCTAACGAGCAGTACTTC. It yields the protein CASSLSLAGEASNEQYF.

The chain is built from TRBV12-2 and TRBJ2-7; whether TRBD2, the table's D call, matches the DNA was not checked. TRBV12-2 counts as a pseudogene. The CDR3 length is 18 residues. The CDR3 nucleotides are TGTGCAAGTCGCTTAACCCTATCTAGGACTAGCGGGAGAATAAGGCAGTACTTC. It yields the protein CASRLTLSRTSGRIRQYF.

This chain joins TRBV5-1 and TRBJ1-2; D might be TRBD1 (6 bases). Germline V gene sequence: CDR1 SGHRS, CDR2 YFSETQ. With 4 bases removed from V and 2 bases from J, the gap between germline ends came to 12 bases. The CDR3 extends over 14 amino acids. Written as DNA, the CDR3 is TGCGCCAGCAGCCAAGATACAGGGAACTATGGCTACACCTTC. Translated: CASSQDTGNYGYTF.

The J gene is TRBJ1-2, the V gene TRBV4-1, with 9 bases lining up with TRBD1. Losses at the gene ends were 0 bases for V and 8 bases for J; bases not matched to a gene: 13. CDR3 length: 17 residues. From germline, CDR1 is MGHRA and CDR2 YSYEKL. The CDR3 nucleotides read TGCGCCAGCAGCCAAGATTCGACAGGGGGTCGTAGTGGAGGCTACACCTTC. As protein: CASSQDSTGGRSGGYTF.

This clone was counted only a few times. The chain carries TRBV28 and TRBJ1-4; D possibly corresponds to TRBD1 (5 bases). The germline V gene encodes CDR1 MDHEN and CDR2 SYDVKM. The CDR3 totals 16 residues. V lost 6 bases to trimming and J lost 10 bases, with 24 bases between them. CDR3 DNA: TGTGCCAGCAGCGGGGGGGGAGGTGAATATGCAGGAAAACTGTTTTTT. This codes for CASSGGGGEYAGKLFF.

The CDR3 reads CASSETYLASEQYF. CDR3 sequence (DNA): TGCGCCAGCAGTGAGACCTACTTAGCGTCCGAGCAGTACTTC. V gene TRBV10-2 combines with J gene TRBJ2-7; tentative D call: TRBD2 (5 bases). CDR1 and CDR2 from the germline V gene are WSHSY and SAAADI. The CDR3 extends over 14 amino acids. V was clipped by 2 bases and J by 6 bases, with 14 bases between them.

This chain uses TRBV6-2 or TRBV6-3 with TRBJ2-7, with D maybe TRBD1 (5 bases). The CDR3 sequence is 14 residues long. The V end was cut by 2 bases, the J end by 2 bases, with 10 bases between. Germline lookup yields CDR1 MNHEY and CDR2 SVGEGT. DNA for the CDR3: TGTGCCAGCAGTTACCCCGGACAACCCTACGAGCAGTACTTC. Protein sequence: CASSYPGQPYEQYF.

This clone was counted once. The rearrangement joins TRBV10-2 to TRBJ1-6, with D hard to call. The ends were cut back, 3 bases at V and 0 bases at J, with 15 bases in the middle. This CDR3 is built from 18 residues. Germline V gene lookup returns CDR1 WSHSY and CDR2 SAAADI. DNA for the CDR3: TGCGCCAGCAGTGATGGCGGAGGACCGAGCTCCTATAATTCACCCCTCCACTTT. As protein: CASSDGGGPSSYNSPLHF.

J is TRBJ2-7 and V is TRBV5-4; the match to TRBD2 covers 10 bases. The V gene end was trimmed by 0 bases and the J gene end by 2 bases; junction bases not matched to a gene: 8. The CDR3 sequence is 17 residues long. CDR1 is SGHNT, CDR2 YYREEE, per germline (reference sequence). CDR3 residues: CASSLGAGGPQTYEQYF. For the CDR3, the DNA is TGTGCCAGCAGCTTGGGAGCGGGAGGGCCACAGACCTACGAGCAGTACTTC.

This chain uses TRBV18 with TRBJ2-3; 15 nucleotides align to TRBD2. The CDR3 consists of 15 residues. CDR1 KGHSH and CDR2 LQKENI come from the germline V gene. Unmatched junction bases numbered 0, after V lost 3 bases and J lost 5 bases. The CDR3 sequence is CASSPGLAGGDTQYF. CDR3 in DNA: TGTGCCAGCTCACCGGGACTAGCGGGGGGAGATACGCAGTATTTT.

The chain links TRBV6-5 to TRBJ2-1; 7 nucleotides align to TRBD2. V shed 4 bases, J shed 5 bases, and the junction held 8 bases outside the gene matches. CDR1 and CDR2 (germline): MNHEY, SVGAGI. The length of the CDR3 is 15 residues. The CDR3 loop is CASSLAGRGHNEQFF. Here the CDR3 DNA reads TGTGCCAGCAGTTTAGCGGGCCGGGGACACAATGAGCAGTTCTTC.

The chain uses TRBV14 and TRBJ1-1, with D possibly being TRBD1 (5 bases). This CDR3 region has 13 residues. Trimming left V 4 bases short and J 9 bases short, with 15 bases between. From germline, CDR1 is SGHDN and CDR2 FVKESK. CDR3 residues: CASSLKPTDKAFF. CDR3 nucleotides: TGTGCCAGCAGCCTAAAACCGACAGATAAAGCTTTCTTT.

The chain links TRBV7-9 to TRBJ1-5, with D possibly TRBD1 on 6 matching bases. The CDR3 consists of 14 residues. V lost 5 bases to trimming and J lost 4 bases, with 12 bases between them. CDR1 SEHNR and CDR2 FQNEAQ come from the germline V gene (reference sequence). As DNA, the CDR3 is TGTGCCAGCAGCCCAGGACAGACGAATCAGCCCCAGCATTTT. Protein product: CASSPGQTNQPQHF.

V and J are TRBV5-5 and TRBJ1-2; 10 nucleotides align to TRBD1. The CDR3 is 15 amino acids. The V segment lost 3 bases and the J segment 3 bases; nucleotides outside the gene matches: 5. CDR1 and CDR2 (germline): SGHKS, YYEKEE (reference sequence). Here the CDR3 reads CASSSTGGAYYGYTF. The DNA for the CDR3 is TGTGCCAGCAGCTCGACAGGGGGCGCTTACTATGGCTACACCTTC.

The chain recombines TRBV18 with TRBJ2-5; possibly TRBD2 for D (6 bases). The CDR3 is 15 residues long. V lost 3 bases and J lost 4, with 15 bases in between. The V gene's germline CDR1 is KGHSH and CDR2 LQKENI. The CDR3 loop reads CASSPGHGGGETQYF. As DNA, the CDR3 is TGTGCCAGCTCACCCGGCCACGGGGGAGGAGAGACCCAGTACTTC.

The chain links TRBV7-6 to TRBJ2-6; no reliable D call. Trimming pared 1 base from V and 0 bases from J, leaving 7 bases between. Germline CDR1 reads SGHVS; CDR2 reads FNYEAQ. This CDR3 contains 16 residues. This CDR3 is CASSLEPVSGANVLTF. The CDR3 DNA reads TGTGCCAGCAGCTTAGAACCAGTCTCTGGGGCCAACGTCCTGACTTTC.

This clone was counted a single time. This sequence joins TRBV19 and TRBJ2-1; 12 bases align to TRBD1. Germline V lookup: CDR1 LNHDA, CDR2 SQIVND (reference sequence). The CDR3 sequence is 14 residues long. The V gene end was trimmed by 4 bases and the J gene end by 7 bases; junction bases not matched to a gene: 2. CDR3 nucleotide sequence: TGTGCCAGTAGTACGGGACAGGGGGCAAATGAGCAGTTCTTC. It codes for CASSTGQGANEQFF.

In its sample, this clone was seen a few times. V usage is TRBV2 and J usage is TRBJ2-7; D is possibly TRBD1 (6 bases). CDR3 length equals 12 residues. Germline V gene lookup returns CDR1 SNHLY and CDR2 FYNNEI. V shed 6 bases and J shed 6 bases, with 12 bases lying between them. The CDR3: CASSQQGLEQYF. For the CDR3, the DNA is TGTGCCAGCAGCCAGCAGGGGCTCGAGCAGTACTTC.

The CDR3 loop is CASSPVNRRLSGANVLTF. The CDR3 DNA follows: TGTGCCAGCAGCCCGGTGAACAGGCGACTCTCTGGGGCCAACGTCCTGACTTTC. This chain uses TRBV3-1 (or the pseudogene TRBV3-2) with TRBJ2-6, with D tentatively TRBD1 (5 bases). CDR1 and CDR2 (germline): LGHDT, YNNKEL (reference sequence). The V end was cut by 4 bases, the J end by 0 bases, with 16 bases between. The CDR3 runs to 18 residues.

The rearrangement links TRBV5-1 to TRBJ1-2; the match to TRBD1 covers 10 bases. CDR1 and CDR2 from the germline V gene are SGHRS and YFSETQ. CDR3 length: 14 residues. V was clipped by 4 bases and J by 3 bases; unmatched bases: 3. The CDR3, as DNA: TGCGCCAGCAGCAGAGGGACAGGGGACTATGGCTACACCTTC. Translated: CASSRGTGDYGYTF.

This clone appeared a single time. For the CDR3, the DNA is TGTGCCAGCAGATCCGGGACAGGGGATTCACCCCTCCACTTT. This codes for CASRSGTGDSPLHF. The chain couples TRBV7-3 to TRBJ1-6, with 10 bases matching TRBD1. V gave up 6 bases and J gave up 8 bases; unmatched junction bases: 4. This CDR3 region has 14 residues. The germline CDR1 and CDR2 sequences are SGHTA and FQGTGA.

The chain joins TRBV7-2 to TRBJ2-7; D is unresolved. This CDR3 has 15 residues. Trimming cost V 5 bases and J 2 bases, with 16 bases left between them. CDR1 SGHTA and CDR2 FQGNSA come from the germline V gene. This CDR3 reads CASSQDWFRAYEQYF. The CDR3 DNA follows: TGTGCCAGCAGCCAAGACTGGTTCCGGGCCTACGAGCAGTACTTC.